What follows are 5 T cell receptor beta chains derived from one specimen sequenced in a study of blood T cells in healthy people across ages. The use of a sample-barcoded 5' primer and a J-beta primer mix characterized a second PCR of roughly 7 to 12 cycles. MiXCR was run by TCRdb on the 5' RACE reads, yielding one entry per CDR3 protein. In the table there are 550,000 to 700,000 distinct CDR3 sequences, about 25% of which are singletons. The sequenced sample consisted of blood. Source of these receptors: a woman aged 70-85 years in good health.

This clonotype was seen more than once but under ten times. The rearrangement joins TRBV19 to TRBJ2-7, with TRBD2 as a possible D gene (5 bases). Germline values: CDR1 LNHDA, CDR2 SQIVND (reference sequence). There are 13 residues in the CDR3. V was clipped by 3 bases and J by 4 bases, with 10 bases between them. CDR3 in DNA: TGTGCCAGTAGTATTGGGAGAATGTACGAGCAGTACTTC. Amino acids: CASSIGRMYEQYF.

V and J are TRBV15 and TRBJ2-1, with D maybe TRBD1 (6 bases). The CDR3 has 15 residues. Trimming took 5 bases from V and 4 from J, leaving 15 bases between them. CDR1 is LNHNV, CDR2 YYDKDF, per germline (reference sequence). The CDR3 here is CATSLLGQSYNEQFF. CDR3 bases: TGTGCCACCAGCCTTCTCGGACAGAGTTACAATGAGCAGTTCTTC.

The rearrangement links TRBV25-1 to TRBJ2-4; no reliable D call. Germline V gene lookup returns CDR1 MGHDK and CDR2 SYGVNS. This CDR3 is 14 amino acids long. The ends were cut back, 1 base at V and 0 bases at J, with 4 bases in the middle. The CDR3 reads CASSEWEAKNIQYF. CDR3 sequence (DNA): TGTGCCAGCAGTGAATGGGAAGCCAAAAACATTCAGTACTTC. Together with reference TRBV25-1 and TRBJ2-4, the CDR3 gives the full variable domain: EADIYQTPRYLVIGTGKKITLECSQTMGHDKMYWYQQDPGMELHLIHYSYGVNSTEKGDLSSESTVSRIRTEHFPLTLESARPSHTSQYLCASSEWEAKNIQYFGAGTRLSVL.

This clonotype showed up just a few times. This sequence joins TRBV20-1 and TRBJ2-1; D ambiguous. Trimming stripped 0 bases from V and 3 bases from J, with 15 bases between. Germline loops: CDR1 DFQATT, CDR2 SNEGSKA (reference sequence). The CDR3 totals 16 residues. CDR3 residues: CSARDPSYAFYNEQFF. The DNA for the CDR3 is TGCAGTGCTAGAGATCCCTCCTATGCTTTCTACAATGAGCAGTTCTTC.

This clonotype was recorded a few times. This chain uses TRBV6-5 with TRBJ2-6; D gene unclear. V lost 0 bases and J 0 bases, leaving 9 bases between the germline ends. Germline CDR1 and CDR2: MNHEY and SVGAGI. This CDR3 region has 17 residues. Written as DNA, the CDR3 is TGTGCCAGCAGTTACTCGAAGACAAACTCTGGGGCCAACGTCCTGACTTTC. It codes for CASSYSKTNSGANVLTF.